Listed below are T cell receptor beta chains from one sample, sequenced in a study of early T cells in non-severe SARS-CoV-2 infection. TCRdb re-derived calls from the 5' RACE reads in MiXCR, one entry per CDR3 protein. The sample comprises 85,000 to 100,000 distinct CDR3 sequences, 8% to 13% of which are singletons, and around 4.6% rests with the top ten. The source was whole blood, collected at baseline. These receptors all come from an adult who was a healthcare worker with PCR-confirmed SARS-CoV-2 infection or an uninfected control (not recorded which). Each CDR3 is given with its conserved first and last residue. A D gene is named only where the DNA matches it firmly. Expanded clones get a size class; other rows say once, few or many, or leave the size out.

d_gene: -
abundance: -
j_gene: TRBJ1-1
v_gene: TRBV27
CDR3aa: CASSPRTFYMNTEAFF
CDR3nt: TGTGCCAGCAGTCCCCGGACGTTCTACATGAACACTGAAGCTTTCTTT

d_gene: -
abundance: -
j_gene: TRBJ1-5
v_gene: TRBV2
CDR3aa: CASTLWQGTTNQPQHF
CDR3nt: TGTGCCAGCACCCTCTGGCAGGGTACAACCAATCAGCCCCAGCATTTT

d_gene: TRBD2
abundance: -
j_gene: TRBJ2-7
v_gene: TRBV20-1
CDR3aa: CSASSLSGGEPYEQYF
CDR3nt: TGCAGTGCTAGCTCACTGAGCGGGGGGGAACCCTACGAGCAGTACTTC

d_gene: -
abundance: many
j_gene: TRBJ2-1
v_gene: TRBV7-2
CDR3aa: CASSLTGANYNEQFF
CDR3nt: TGTGCCAGCAGCTTAACGGGGGCCAACTACAATGAGCAGTTCTTC

d_gene: -
abundance: few
j_gene: TRBJ1-2
v_gene: TRBV11-2
CDR3aa: CASSPLSGRINYGYTF
CDR3nt: TGTGCCAGCAGCCCCTTGTCGGGACGGATTAACTATGGCTACACCTTC

d_gene: -
abundance: medium-sized
j_gene: TRBJ1-1
v_gene: TRBV5-6
CDR3aa: CASSWPRTAPRTEAFF
CDR3nt: TGTGCCAGCAGCTGGCCCCGGACAGCGCCGAGGACTGAAGCTTTCTTT

d_gene: -
abundance: -
j_gene: TRBJ1-2
v_gene: TRBV20-1
CDR3aa: CSARDGSTNYGYTF
CDR3nt: TGCAGTGCTAGAGATGGCAGTACTAACTATGGCTACACCTTC

d_gene: -
abundance: -
j_gene: TRBJ2-1
v_gene: TRBV29-1
CDR3aa: CSAGVVEQFF
CDR3nt: TGCAGCGCCGGAGTGGTGGAGCAGTTCTTC

d_gene: -
abundance: few
j_gene: TRBJ2-2
v_gene: TRBV3-1
CDR3aa: CASSFGRNTGELFF
CDR3nt: TGTGCCAGCAGTTTCGGACGCAACACCGGGGAGCTGTTTTTT

d_gene: TRBD1
abundance: -
j_gene: TRBJ1-4
v_gene: TRBV10-3
CDR3aa: CAISQGQEVDNEILFF
CDR3nt: TGTGCCATCAGTCAAGGACAGGAGGTGGATAATGAAATCCTGTTTTTT

d_gene: TRBD2
abundance: few
j_gene: TRBJ2-2
v_gene: TRBV11-2
CDR3aa: CASSKTSGESGELFF
CDR3nt: TGTGCCAGCAGCAAGACTAGCGGGGAATCCGGGGAGCTGTTTTTT

d_gene: -
abundance: many
j_gene: TRBJ2-7
v_gene: TRBV6-5
CDR3aa: CASSGLYEQYF
CDR3nt: TGTGCCAGCAGTGGCCTATACGAGCAGTACTTC

d_gene: -
abundance: few
j_gene: TRBJ1-3
v_gene: TRBV9
CDR3aa: CASSVGGVQMDF
CDR3nt: TGTGCCAGCAGCGTAGGTGGGGTACAGATGGATTTT

d_gene: TRBD1
abundance: few
j_gene: TRBJ2-3
v_gene: TRBV30
CDR3aa: CAWSVSGQGSDTQYF
CDR3nt: TGTGCCTGGAGTGTCTCGGGACAGGGGTCAGATACGCAGTATTTT

d_gene: -
abundance: few
j_gene: TRBJ2-5
v_gene: TRBV25-1
CDR3aa: CASSEYTDETQYF
CDR3nt: TGTGCCAGCAGTGAATACACAGACGAGACCCAGTACTTC

d_gene: -
abundance: -
j_gene: TRBJ2-3
v_gene: TRBV6-6
CDR3aa: CASKSGGATDTQYF
CDR3nt: TGTGCCAGCAAATCTGGGGGGGCAACAGATACGCAGTATTTT

d_gene: -
abundance: few
j_gene: TRBJ2-4
v_gene: TRBV20-1
CDR3aa: CSAVYREGNIQYF
CDR3nt: TGCAGTGCTGTTTACAGGGAGGGGAACATTCAGTACTTC

d_gene: -
abundance: -
j_gene: TRBJ2-5
v_gene: TRBV6-2/TRBV6-3
CDR3aa: CASARRRQETQYF
CDR3nt: TGTGCCAGCGCCAGGCGGCGCCAAGAGACCCAGTACTTC

d_gene: TRBD2
abundance: few
j_gene: TRBJ2-2
v_gene: TRBV10-2
CDR3aa: CASGRPSGNTGELFF
CDR3nt: TGCGCCAGCGGCCGGCCTAGCGGTAACACCGGGGAGCTGTTTTTT

d_gene: -
abundance: many
j_gene: TRBJ2-1
v_gene: TRBV6-2/TRBV6-3
CDR3aa: CASSSSSYNEQFF
CDR3nt: TGTGCCAGCAGTTCAAGCTCCTACAATGAGCAGTTCTTC

d_gene: -
abundance: -
j_gene: TRBJ2-3
v_gene: TRBV18
CDR3aa: CASSPGAGTDTQYF
CDR3nt: TGTGCCAGCTCACCAGGGGCAGGCACAGATACGCAGTATTTT

d_gene: -
abundance: many
j_gene: TRBJ1-5
v_gene: TRBV18
CDR3aa: CASSLQGLGQPQHF
CDR3nt: TGTGCCAGCTCCCTACAGGGTCTGGGTCAGCCCCAGCATTTT

d_gene: TRBD2
abundance: few
j_gene: TRBJ2-1
v_gene: TRBV18
CDR3aa: CASSPLGSGIWNEQFF
CDR3nt: TGTGCCAGCTCACCTCTCGGTAGCGGGATTTGGAATGAGCAGTTCTTC

d_gene: -
abundance: many
j_gene: TRBJ2-3
v_gene: TRBV7-8
CDR3aa: CASSTSGGISSTDTQYF
CDR3nt: TGTGCCAGCAGCACGAGTGGGGGGATTTCTAGCACAGATACGCAGTATTTT

d_gene: TRBD1
abundance: few
j_gene: TRBJ1-1
v_gene: TRBV6-6
CDR3aa: CASGARGQYTEAFF
CDR3nt: TGTGCCAGCGGGGCAAGGGGGCAGTACACTGAAGCTTTCTTT